This T cell receptor beta chain originates from a study of cytomegalovirus exposure and HLA in healthy donors (dated by TCRdb to between 2016 and 2019). In terms of the full investigation: In an earlier analysis of 587 of the donors, roughly 300 Gb of sequence data and about 110 million unique TCR beta sequences from about 190 million T cells were reported. The T cell repertoires of some 700 subjects were profiled by immunosequencing and related to cytomegalovirus serostatus. All discovery cohort repertoires had been generated on a single sequencing platform. Typing coverage varied by locus: about 629-640 donors for A, B, C, DRB1 and DQB1; roughly 500 for DQA1; around 570 for DPA1; some 470 for DPB1. To decide whether each TCR beta V gene segment behaved as functional or pseudogenic, an earlier analysis of some 540 of the donors relied on high-throughput TCR beta sequencing. A handful of DR-DQ haplotypes were treated as single units for association and clustering because of strong linkage in the cohort. HLA typing included class I and class II loci at four-digit resolution. Donor age, sex, ethnicity and CMV serostatus were compiled together with the repertoire data. Rather than drawing on any new phenotypic data, the later analysis identified candidate immune exposures from TCR beta sequences and the way those sequences occurred across donors. Among some 400 genotyped donors of the cohort, an average of approximately 240,000 unique TCR beta nucleotide sequences were sequenced per donor, roughly 18% of them non-productive. The study aimed to test whether signatures of past pathogen exposure could be identified by cataloging public T cell receptors. The study combined high-throughput TCR immunosequencing, statistical association of individual TCRs with disease status, and machine learning to predict cytomegalovirus infection status. A later analysis re-examined previously published TCR beta repertoires from roughly 650 donors and added high-resolution HLA genotyping to investigate patterns of TCR occurrence. Of the roughly 400 genotyped donors, 70% to 90% were placed in the genetic ancestry cluster associated with self-reported Caucasian donors. A later genetic analysis used genome-wide SNP genotypes for 398 of the 666 donors, treating that subset as a discovery cohort. A separate validation cohort of 100 to 150 different subjects was used in addition to the 666-subject first cohort. An early release covering approximately 600 HLA-typed donors comprised approximately 300 gigabases of sequencing data and around 86 million unique TCR sequences. Paper-wide results and their limitations: In this cohort, only TCR beta chains were sequenced, and detectable features were limited by the absence of alpha or paired-chain data. V-gene and J-gene trimming of TCR beta chains was associated with a missense DCLRE1C variant in a later genetic analysis, and the association was replicated in an independent cohort. In both the original and validation cohorts, the classifier was reported to diagnose cytomegalovirus status with high specificity and sensitivity. Because the 87-base-pair reads could not distinguish some IMGT-functional V segments, including TRBV6-2 and TRBV6-3, those segments were excluded. Most CMV-associated TCR beta chains appeared to be HLA-restricted in a later analysis, and the HLA associations seemed to be driven largely by CMV exposure. An earlier analysis of approximately 570 of the donors showed that most TCR beta V segments appeared in productive rearrangements either about 87% or about 30% of the time, which broadly matched IMGT annotations. In a later analysis, HLA-associated TCR beta chains were found to be more clonally expanded and to have lower generation probabilities than equally common non-associated chains. Because counts were too low, 15 to 20 rarely observed V segments, including chromosome 9 orphons, were excluded from the earlier analysis of around 590 of the donors. Because HLA typing was unavailable for some donors at each locus, only the typed subset was used in association tests. The presence/absence analyses assumed that sequencing depth was roughly uniform across donors, and that assumption may not be true. CMV serostatus was the only immune exposure information available for the cohort. Specific HLA alleles were associated with 15,000 to 20,000 TCR beta sequences at a false discovery rate of 0.05 in a later analysis. Most TCR sequences were observed very rarely across donors, whereas some public TCRs were present in many individuals. The study listed 164 TCR beta chains as associated with cytomegalovirus. It was suggested by the authors that the approach could potentially be generalized to other disease states and immunological phenotypes. A later analysis reported that several top co-occurrence clusters appeared linked to parvovirus B19, influenza, CMV and Epstein-Barr virus. Three of the identified cytomegalovirus-associated TCR beta chains were confirmed in vitro to be specific for cytomegalovirus antigens. A further reported finding was that TCR beta sequences accurately predicted the HLA-A and HLA-B alleles for most subjects in the first cohort. According to a later analysis, TCR association rates differed among HLA loci, with DRB1 alleles showing the most associated TCRs and HLA-C alleles showing the fewest. A cluster of highly shared sequence variants was judged likely to represent a technical artifact of the sequencing pipeline. According to a later genetic analysis, donors in an Asian-associated ancestry cluster had fewer N-insertions in productive TCRs than the approximately 630-donor mean. Linkage disequilibrium might explain the correlated functional status among segregating V segments, but an unknown experimental factor could not be ruled out. When HLA alleles, especially DR and DQ, strongly co-occurred, TCR associations were difficult to assign to individual alleles.

The CDR3 covers 15 residues, taking in both the cysteine and the phenylalanine. The CDR3 DNA has 45 bases and is translated from base 1. Looking up the germline V gene yields CDR1 SGHTA and CDR2 FQGNSA. Clipping removes 2 bases from V and 3 bases from J, with 6 as the unmatched junction base count. Libraries were constructed by the immunoSEQ multiplex PCR assay. For the multiplex PCR, a mixture combining 60 forward primers for TCR Vbeta segments and 13 reverse primers for TCR Jbeta segments was used. A multiplex PCR assay on genomic DNA amplified the CDR3 region of rearranged TCR beta genes. On the Illumina HiSeq System, the amplified TCR beta libraries were sequenced as 87-base-pair reads. For the original study's pipeline: Across the 640 or so repertoires, a later analysis counted 75 million to 90 million unique TCR beta chains, some 11 million of which were shared by at least two donors. Raw reads were error-corrected and collapsed into unique sequences by a nearest-neighbor algorithm in which closely related sequences were merged to remove PCR and sequencing errors. V, D and J gene segments were assigned by aligning CDR3 sequences to IMGT reference sequences. For a sequence to be retained, a match of at least six nucleotides to both a V gene segment and a J gene segment was required. Rearrangements were classified as productive when the CDR3 lacked stop codons and remained in frame with V and J, and all other rearrangements were classified as non-productive. Following IMGT convention, CDR3 was defined as the stretch from the second conserved V-encoded cysteine up to the conserved J-encoded phenylalanine. In an earlier analysis of some 550 of the donors, sequences lacking an unambiguous match to a single V gene segment were excluded. In an earlier analysis of 500 to 750 of the donors, V segments were called functional above 56.7% productive rearrangements and were called segregating when the between-donor standard deviation exceeded 5%. A statistical classification framework was developed to diagnose cytomegalovirus status using the catalog of TCR beta chain sequences. V and J gene assignment, in a later analysis, came from comparing TCR nucleotide sequences with IMGT/GENE-DB human TR gene sequences. In a later analysis, CDR3 sequences and most-parsimonious VDJ recombination scenarios were assigned using the TCRdist pipeline. A later analysis defined each TCR beta chain by its CDR3 amino acid sequence plus V-gene family, and excluded reads lacking a unique V-gene family. A later analysis removed 550 to 700 highly shared, low-generation-probability nucleotide sequences to deal with suspected cross-contamination and a sequencing artifact. In a later analysis, a clonal expansion index was calculated for each public chain from normalized within-repertoire ranks of inferred template counts. Generation probabilities in a later analysis came from a VDJ recombination model fitted to out-of-frame rearrangements, and those results were checked against IGoR. A later analysis scored TCR-TCR, TCR-HLA and TCR-CMV co-occurrence with hypergeometric tests, applying a repertoire-size bias correction to TCR pairs. A later analysis estimated false discovery rates by permuting HLA or CMV assignments 20 times. In a later analysis, co-occurring TCRs were grouped using DBSCAN, and TCRdist sequence similarity was added for clustering within HLA-allele-positive subsets. Co-occurrence clustering excluded repertoires with fewer than 30,000 or more than 120,000 public chains, plus five with anomalous nucleotide sharing. In its TCRdb copy, this immuneACCESS table keeps in-frame sequences only and misses some clones. Where compared with another copy, unresolved V genes explain less than half of these, and the others have no known cause. D and trimming come from the DNA, and the V and J calls and clone size come from that table. The sample profile shows about 190,000 clones; roughly 80% of them were found once. 2.4% of the sample belongs to the ten largest clones.

The cohort comprised several hundred healthy bone marrow donors. At the time of sampling, all cohort members were nominally healthy, though unrecorded immune exposures were likely present. The donor was CMV seronegative and was included in the group of a few hundred seronegative cohort members. A peripheral blood sample was collected from each donor, and TCR beta sequencing was performed on peripheral blood mononuclear cells. The Qiagen DNeasy Blood Extraction Kit was used to extract genomic DNA from the blood cell samples. A word on this clone: The antigen it binds to is not known. No much larger clonotype is one base removed from it; base qualities were not supplied.

The TCR originated in a male donor in good health and CMV-seronegative. The V and J genes are TRBV7-2 and TRBJ2-5; 7 of the junction bases match TRBD1. Input material: PBMCs. At the DNA level, the sequence is TGTGCCAGCAGCTTATTTTCAGGGGGTGAAGAGACCCAGTACTTC. Protein translation: CASSLFSGGEETQYF.